This TCR beta chain was sequenced in a study of OX40 agonist ivuxolimab in advanced cancers. Overall study: Two cutaneous melanoma patients and one hepatocellular carcinoma patient, three in all, had partial responses.

If patients had autoimmune disease history or systemic immunosuppression, they were excluded. Samples were taken at baseline and on day 1 of cycles 4 and 7. Germline CDR1 SEHNR, CDR2 FQNEAQ (reference sequence). This CDR3 comprises 14 residues. Between the trimmed V and J ends, which lost 5 bases and 2 bases, there was a span of 13 bases. Profiled with immunoSEQ multiplex PCR; TCRdb holds only in-frame clones, not every one. The sample yields around 100,000 clones, around 91% seen once. V is TRBV7-9 and J is TRBJ2-7; a weak D match, TRBD2 (6 bases). The source is an adult with an advanced solid tumor such as melanoma, head and neck, liver or kidney cancer. This specimen was CD4+ or CD8+ T cells sorted from blood, taken in a trial of the OX40 agonist ivuxolimab. The DNA of the CDR3 is TGTGCCAGCAGCCTTACTAGCCGACCCTACGAGCAGTACTTC. This sequence encodes CASSLTSRPYEQYF.